This T cell receptor beta chain was identified in a study of T cell changes during pregnancy in multiple sclerosis. Between the trimmed V and J ends, which lost 7 bases and 3 bases, there was a span of 11 bases. Germline values: CDR1 SGHNT, CDR2 YYREEE (reference sequence). CDR3 length equals 13 residues. TCRdb's table, derived via immunoSEQ multiplex PCR, lists solely in-frame clones and lacks some. The sample holds around 30,000 clones, about 92% seen once. Sequencing used CD8+ T cells from peripheral blood mononuclear cells, obtained before pregnancy. V usage is TRBV5-4 and J usage is TRBJ2-1; D perhaps matches TRBD2 (7 bases). The origin of this receptor is a female donor with multiple sclerosis, enrolled in a pregnancy study. The CDR3 DNA sequence: TGTGCCAGCGGGGGGGCGCGCTACAATGAGCAGTTCTTC. Translation gives CASGGARYNEQFF.